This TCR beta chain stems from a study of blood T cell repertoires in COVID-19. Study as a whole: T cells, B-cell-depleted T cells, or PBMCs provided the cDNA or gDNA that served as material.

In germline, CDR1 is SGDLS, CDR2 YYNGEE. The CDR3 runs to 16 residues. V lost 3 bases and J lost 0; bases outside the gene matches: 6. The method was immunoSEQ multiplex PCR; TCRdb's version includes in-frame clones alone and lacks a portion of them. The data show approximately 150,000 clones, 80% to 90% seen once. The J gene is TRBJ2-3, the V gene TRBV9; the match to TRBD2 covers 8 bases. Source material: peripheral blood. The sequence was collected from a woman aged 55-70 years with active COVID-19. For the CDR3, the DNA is TGTGCCAGCAGCGCCTTAGCGGGATCGAGCACAGATACGCAGTATTTT. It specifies CASSALAGSSTDTQYF. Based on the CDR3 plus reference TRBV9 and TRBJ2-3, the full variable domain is DSGVTQTPKHLITATGQRVTLRCSPRSGDLSVYWYQQSLDQGLQFLIQYYNGEERAKGNILERFSAQQFPDLHSELNLSSLELGDSALYFCASSALAGSSTDTQYFGPGTRLTVL.